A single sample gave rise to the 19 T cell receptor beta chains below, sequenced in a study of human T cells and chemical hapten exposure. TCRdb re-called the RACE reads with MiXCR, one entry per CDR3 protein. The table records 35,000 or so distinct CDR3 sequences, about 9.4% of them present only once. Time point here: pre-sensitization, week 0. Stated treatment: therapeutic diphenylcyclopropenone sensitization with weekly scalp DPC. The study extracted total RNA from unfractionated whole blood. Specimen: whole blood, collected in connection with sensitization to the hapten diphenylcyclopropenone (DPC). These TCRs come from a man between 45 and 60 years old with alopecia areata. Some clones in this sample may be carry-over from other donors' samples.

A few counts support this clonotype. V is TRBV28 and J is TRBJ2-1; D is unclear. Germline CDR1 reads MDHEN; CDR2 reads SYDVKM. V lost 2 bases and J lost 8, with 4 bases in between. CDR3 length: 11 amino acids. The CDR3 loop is CASSLIYEQFF. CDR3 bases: TGTGCCAGCAGTTTAATCTATGAGCAGTTCTTC.

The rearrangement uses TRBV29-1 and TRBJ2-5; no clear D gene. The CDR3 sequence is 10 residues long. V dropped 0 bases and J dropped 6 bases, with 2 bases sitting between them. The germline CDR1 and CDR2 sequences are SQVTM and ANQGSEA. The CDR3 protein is CSVEDQTQYF. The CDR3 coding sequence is TGCAGCGTTGAAGACCAGACCCAGTACTTC.

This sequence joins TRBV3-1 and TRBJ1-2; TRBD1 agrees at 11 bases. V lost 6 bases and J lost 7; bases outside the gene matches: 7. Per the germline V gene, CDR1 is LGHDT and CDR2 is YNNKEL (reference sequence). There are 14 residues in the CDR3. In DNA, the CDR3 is TGTGCCAGCAGGGACAGGGGGCTTAACGGTGGCTACACCTTC. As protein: CASRDRGLNGGYTF.

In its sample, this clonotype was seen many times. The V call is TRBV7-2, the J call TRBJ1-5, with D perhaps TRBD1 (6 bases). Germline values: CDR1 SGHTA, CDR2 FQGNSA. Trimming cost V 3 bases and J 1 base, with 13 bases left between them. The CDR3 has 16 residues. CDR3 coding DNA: TGTGCCAGCAGCTTCTCAGGGGTAGAAAGCAATCAGCCCCAGCATTTT. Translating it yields CASSFSGVESNQPQHF.

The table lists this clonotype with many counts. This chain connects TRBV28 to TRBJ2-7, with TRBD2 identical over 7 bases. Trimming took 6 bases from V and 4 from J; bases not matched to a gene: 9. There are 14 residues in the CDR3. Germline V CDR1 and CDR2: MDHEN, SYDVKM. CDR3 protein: CASSLPLLAYEQYF. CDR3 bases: TGTGCCAGCAGCCTTCCCCTACTAGCGTACGAGCAGTACTTC.

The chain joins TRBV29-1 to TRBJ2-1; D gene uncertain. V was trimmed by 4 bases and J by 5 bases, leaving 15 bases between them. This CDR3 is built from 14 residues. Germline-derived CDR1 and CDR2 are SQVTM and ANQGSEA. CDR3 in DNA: TGCAGCGTTGGATTCTTGCGAGAAAACAATGAGCAGTTCTTC. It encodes CSVGFLRENNEQFF.

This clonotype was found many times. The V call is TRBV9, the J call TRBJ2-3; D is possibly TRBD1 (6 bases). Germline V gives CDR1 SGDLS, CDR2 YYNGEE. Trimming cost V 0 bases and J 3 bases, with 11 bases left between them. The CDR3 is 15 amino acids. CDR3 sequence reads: CASSVGAGVTDTQYF. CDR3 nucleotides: TGTGCCAGCAGCGTAGGGGCAGGGGTGACAGATACGCAGTATTTT.

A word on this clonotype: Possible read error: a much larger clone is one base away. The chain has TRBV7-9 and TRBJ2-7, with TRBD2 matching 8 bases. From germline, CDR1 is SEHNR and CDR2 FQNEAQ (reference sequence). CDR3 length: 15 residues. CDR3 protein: CASSLISGKAYEQNF. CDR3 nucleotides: TGTGCCAGCAGCTTAATTAGCGGGAAAGCCTACGAGCAGAACTTC.

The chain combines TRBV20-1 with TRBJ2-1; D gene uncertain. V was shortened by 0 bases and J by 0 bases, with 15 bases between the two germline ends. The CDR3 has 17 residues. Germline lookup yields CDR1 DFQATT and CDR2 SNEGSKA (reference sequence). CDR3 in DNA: TGCAGTGCTAGAGATCCGGCTGGCGCAGGCTCCTACAATGAGCAGTTCTTC. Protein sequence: CSARDPAGAGSYNEQFF.

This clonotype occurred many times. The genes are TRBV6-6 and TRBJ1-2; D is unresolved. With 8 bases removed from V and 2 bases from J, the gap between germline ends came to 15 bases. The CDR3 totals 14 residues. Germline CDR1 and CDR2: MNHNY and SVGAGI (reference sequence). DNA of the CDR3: TGTGCCAGCCTTTCTCCGACGGAAAACTATGGCTACACCTTC. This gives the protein CASLSPTENYGYTF.

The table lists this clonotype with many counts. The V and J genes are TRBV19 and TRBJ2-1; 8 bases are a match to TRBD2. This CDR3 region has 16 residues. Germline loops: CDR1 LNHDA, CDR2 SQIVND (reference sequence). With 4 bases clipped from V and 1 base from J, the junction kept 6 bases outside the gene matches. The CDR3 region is CASSTDGTSSYNEQFF. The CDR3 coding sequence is TGTGCCAGTAGTACCGATGGGACTAGTTCCTACAATGAGCAGTTCTTC.

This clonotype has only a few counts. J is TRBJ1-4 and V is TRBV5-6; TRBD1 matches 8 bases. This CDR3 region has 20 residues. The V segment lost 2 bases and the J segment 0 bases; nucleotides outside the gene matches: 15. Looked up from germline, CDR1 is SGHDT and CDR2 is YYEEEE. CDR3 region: CASSFVEPTGDDATNEKLFF. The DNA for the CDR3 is TGTGCCAGCAGCTTTGTCGAACCGACAGGGGATGATGCAACTAATGAAAAACTGTTTTTT.

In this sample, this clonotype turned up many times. CDR3 in DNA: TGTGCCAGCAGCCCAGAATACAATGAGCAGTTCTTC. Translated, it gives CASSPEYNEQFF. V gene TRBV11-2 combines with J gene TRBJ2-1, with D hard to call. V was clipped by 5 bases and J by 4 bases, with 6 bases between them. CDR1 and CDR2 (germline): SGHAT, FQNNGV. CDR3 length: 12 residues.

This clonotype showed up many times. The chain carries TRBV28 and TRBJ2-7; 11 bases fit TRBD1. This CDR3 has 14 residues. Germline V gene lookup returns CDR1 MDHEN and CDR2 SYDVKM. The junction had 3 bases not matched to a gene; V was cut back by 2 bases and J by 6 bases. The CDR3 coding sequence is TGTGCCAGCAGTTTAGTGGACAGGGGGCGCGAGCAGTACTTC. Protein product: CASSLVDRGREQYF.

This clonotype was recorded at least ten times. CDR3 coding DNA: TGTGCCAGCAGTTCCGACGTACAGGGGCCGTGGACCGGGGAGCTGTTTTTT. This translates into CASSSDVQGPWTGELFF. This chain uses TRBV28 with TRBJ2-2; the match to TRBD1 covers 7 bases. CDR3 size: 17 residues. Germline loops: CDR1 MDHEN, CDR2 SYDVKM. The J segment lost 5 bases and the V segment lost 4 bases, leaving 13 bases of the junction unmatched.

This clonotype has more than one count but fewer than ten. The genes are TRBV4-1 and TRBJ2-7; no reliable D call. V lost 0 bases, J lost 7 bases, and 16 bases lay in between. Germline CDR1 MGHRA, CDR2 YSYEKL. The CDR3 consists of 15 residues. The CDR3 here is CASSQDERPVGEQYF. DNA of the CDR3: TGCGCCAGCAGCCAAGATGAGAGGCCCGTCGGGGAGCAGTACTTC.

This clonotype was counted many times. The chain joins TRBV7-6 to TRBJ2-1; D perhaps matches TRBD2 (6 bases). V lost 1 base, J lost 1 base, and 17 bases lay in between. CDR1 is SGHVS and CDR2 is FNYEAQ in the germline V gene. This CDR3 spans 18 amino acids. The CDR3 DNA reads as TGTGCCAGCAGCTTAGTCCCTCTTTCGGAGGGGTCCTACAATGAGCAGTTCTTC. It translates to CASSLVPLSEGSYNEQFF. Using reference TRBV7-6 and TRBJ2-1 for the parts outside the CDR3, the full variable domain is GAGVSQSPRYKVTKRGQDVALRCDPISGHVSLYWYRQALGQGPEFLTYFNYEAQQDKSGLPNDRFSAERPEGSISTLTIQRTEQRDSAMYRCASSLVPLSEGSYNEQFFGPGTRLTVL.

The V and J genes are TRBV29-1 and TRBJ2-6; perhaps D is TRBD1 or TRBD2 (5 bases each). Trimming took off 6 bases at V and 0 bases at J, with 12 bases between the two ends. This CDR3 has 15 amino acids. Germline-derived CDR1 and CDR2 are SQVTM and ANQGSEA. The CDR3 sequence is CSVGTQSSGANVLTF. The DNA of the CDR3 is TGCAGCGTGGGGACGCAGAGCTCTGGGGCCAACGTCCTGACTTTC. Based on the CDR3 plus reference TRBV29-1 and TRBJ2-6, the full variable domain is SAVISQKPSRDICQRGTSLTIQCQVDSQVTMMFWYRQQPGQSLTLIATANQGSEATYESGFVIDKFPISRPNLTFSTLTVSNMSPEDSSIYLCSVGTQSSGANVLTFGAGSRLTVL.

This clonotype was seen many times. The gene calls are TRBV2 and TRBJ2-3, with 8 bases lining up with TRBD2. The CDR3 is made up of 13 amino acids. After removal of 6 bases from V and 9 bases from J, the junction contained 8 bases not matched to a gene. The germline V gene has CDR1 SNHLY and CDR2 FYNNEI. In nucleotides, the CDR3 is TGTGCCAGCAGAGATGCCGGGAGGGGGACGCAGTATTTT. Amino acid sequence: CASRDAGRGTQYF.